This T cell receptor beta chain comes out of a study of cytomegalovirus exposure and HLA in healthy donors. As for the study in general: A later analysis reported the same platform for the 90 to 150 validation repertoires and the 500 to 700 first-cohort repertoires.

With respect to this clone: Antigen: not known.

The protocol was immunoSEQ multiplex PCR, while the TCRdb copy is restricted to in-frame clones and leaves out a portion. The table records about 110,000 clones, approximately 91% of them present only once. Trimming took 5 bases from V and 9 from J, leaving 20 bases between them. The CDR3 is 14 residues long. The germline V gene encodes CDR1 MDHEN and CDR2 SYDVKM. Whole-study results and caveats: Among TCR beta chains, those listed as cytomegalovirus-associated numbered around 180.

This receptor was taken from a woman younger than 35 in good health and CMV-seronegative. This chain uses TRBV28 with TRBJ2-7; D is possibly TRBD1 (6 bases). Sequenced sample: PBMCs. CDR3 DNA sequence: TGTGCCAGCAGTCAGGGACAAGGCCCGCGTGGGCAGTACTTC. This encodes CASSQGQGPRGQYF. Drawing the rest from reference TRBV28 and TRBJ2-7, the complete variable domain is DVKVTQSSRYLVKRTGEKVFLECVQDMDHENMFWYRQDPGLGLRLIYFSYDVKMKEKGDIPEGYSVSREKKERFSLILESASTNQTSMYLCASSQGQGPRGQYFGPGTRLTVT.